This TCR beta chain was obtained from a study of T cell changes during pregnancy in multiple sclerosis. This clone was counted between two and nine times. Data came from immunoSEQ multiplex PCR; TCRdb stores just in-frame clones and leaves some out. The sample lists 70,000 or so clones, roughly 89% seen once, with roughly 0.7% in the top ten. V was shortened by 5 bases and J by 4 bases, with 15 bases between the two germline ends. The CDR3 loop spans 15 amino acids. Per germline, CDR1 SGHAT and CDR2 FQNNGV. The source of this sequence is a female donor in good health, enrolled as a control in a pregnancy study. Here the sequenced sample was peripheral blood, taken in the third trimester of pregnancy. V usage is TRBV11-2 and J usage is TRBJ2-1, with D possibly being TRBD2 (5 bases). As DNA, the CDR3 is TGTGCCAGCAGCCCTCCGGGGAATCTATACAATGAGCAGTTCTTC. Protein: CASSPPGNLYNEQFF. Supplemented by reference TRBV11-2 and TRBJ2-1, the full variable domain reads EAGVAQSPRYKIIEKRQSVAFWCNPISGHATLYWYQQILGQGPKLLIQFQNNGVVDDSQLPKDRFSAERLKGVDSTLKIQPAKLEDSAVYLCASSPPGNLYNEQFFGPGTRLTVL.